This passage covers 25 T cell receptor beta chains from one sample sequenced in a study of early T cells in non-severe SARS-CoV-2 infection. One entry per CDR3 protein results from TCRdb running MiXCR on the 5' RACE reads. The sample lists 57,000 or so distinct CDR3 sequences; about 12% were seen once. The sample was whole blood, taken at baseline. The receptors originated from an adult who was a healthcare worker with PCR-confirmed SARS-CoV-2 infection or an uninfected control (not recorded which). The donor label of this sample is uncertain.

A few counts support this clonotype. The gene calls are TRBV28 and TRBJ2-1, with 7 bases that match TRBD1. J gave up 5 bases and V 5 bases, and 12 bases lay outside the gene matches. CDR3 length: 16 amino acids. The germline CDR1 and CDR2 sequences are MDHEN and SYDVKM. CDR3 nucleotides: TGTGCCAGCAGTCCCCTCGACAGGGTAGTTAACAATGAGCAGTTCTTC. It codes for CASSPLDRVVNNEQFF.

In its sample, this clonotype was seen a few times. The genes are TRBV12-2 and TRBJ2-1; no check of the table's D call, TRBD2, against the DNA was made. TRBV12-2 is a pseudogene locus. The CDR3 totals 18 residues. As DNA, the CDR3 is TGTGCAAGTCGCCCAAGGGGGACCGGGACTAGTGGTAGCAATGAGCAGTTCTTC. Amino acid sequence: CASRPRGTGTSGSNEQFF.

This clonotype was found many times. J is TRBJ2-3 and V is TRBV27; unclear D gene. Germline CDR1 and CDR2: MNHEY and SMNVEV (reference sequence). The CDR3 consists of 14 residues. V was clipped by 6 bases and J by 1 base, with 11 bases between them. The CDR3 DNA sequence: TGTGCCAGCAGCCACCGATCCGGCACAGATACGCAGTATTTT. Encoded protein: CASSHRSGTDTQYF.

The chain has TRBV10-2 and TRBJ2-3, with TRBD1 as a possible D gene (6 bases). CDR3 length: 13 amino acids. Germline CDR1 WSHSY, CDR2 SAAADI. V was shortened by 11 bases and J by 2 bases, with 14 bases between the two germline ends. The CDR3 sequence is CAVTGTPTDTQYF. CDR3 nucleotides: TGCGCCGTTACCGGGACACCCACAGATACGCAGTATTTT.

The CDR3 sequence: CASRFIQGNTGELFF. CDR3 coding DNA: TGCGCCAGCAGATTCATACAGGGTAACACCGGGGAGCTGTTTTTT. The chain has TRBV5-1 and TRBJ2-2; TRBD1 might be the D (6 bases). V dropped 5 bases and J dropped 2 bases, with 13 bases sitting between them. Germline assignment: CDR1 SGHRS and CDR2 YFSETQ. The CDR3 contains 15 residues.

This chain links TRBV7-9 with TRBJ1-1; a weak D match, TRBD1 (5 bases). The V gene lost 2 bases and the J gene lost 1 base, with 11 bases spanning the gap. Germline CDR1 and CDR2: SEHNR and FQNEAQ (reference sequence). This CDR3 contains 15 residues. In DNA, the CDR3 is TGTGCCAGCAGCTTAACGCCAGGACAGAACACTGAAGCTTTCTTT. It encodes CASSLTPGQNTEAFF.

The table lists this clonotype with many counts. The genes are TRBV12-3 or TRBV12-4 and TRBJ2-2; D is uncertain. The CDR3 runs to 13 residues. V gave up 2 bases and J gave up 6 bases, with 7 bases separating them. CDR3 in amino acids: CASSLWGAGELFF. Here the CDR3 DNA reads TGTGCCAGCAGTTTATGGGGTGCCGGGGAGCTGTTTTTT.

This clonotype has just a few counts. DNA of the CDR3: TGTGCCAGCAGCTTAGGTCCGAGACTAAGCACAGATACGCAGTATTTT. This translates into CASSLGPRLSTDTQYF. The chain employs TRBV11-2 and TRBJ2-3, with D maybe TRBD2 (5 bases). Germline V gene data show CDR1 as SGHAT and CDR2 as FQNNGV. This CDR3 comprises 16 residues. V was pared by 1 base and J by 0 bases, with 11 bases between.

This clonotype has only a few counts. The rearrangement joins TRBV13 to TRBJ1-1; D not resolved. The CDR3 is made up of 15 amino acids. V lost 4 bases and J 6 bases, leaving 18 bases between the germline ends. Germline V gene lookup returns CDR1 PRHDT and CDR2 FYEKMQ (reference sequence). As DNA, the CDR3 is TGTGCCAGCAGCTCCGTGTTGGGATCTGGGGCTGAAGCTTTCTTT. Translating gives CASSSVLGSGAEAFF.

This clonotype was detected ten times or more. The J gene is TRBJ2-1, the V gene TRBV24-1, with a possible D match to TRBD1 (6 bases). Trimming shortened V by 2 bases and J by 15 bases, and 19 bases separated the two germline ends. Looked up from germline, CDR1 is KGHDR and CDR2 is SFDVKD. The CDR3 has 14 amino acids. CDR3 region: CATSDSTSQGGWFF. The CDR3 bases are TGTGCCACCAGTGATTCAACCTCACAGGGCGGATGGTTCTTC.

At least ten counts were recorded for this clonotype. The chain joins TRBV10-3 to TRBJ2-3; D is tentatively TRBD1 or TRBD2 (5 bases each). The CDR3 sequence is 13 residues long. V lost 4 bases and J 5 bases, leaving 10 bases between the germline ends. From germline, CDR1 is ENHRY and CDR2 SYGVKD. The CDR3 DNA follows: TGTGCCATCAGTGGAGGGGCGGAAGATACGCAGTATTTT. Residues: CAISGGAEDTQYF.

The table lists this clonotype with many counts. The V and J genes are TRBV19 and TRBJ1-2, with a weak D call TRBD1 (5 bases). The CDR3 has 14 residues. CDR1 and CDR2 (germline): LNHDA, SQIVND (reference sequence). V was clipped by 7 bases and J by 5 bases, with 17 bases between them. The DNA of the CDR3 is TGTGCCAGTATTGACAGTCCGTCGGATTATGGCTACACCTTC. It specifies CASIDSPSDYGYTF.

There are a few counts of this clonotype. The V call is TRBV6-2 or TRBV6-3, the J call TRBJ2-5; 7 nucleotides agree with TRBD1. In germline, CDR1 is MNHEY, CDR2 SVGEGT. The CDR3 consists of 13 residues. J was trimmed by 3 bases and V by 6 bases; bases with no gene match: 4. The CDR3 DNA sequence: TGTGCCAGCAGGCCCGACAGGGAAGAGACCCAGTACTTC. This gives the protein CASRPDREETQYF.

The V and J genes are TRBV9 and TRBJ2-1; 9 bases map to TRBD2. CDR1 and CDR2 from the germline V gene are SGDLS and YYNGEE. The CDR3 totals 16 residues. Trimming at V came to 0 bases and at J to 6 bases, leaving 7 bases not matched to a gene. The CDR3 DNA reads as TGTGCCAGCAGCGTAGGTGGTAGCGGGGGAGGCAATGAGCAGTTCTTC. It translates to CASSVGGSGGGNEQFF.

For the CDR3, the DNA is TGTGCCAGCAGCGTAGTCGAGCACAACGGGGAGCTGTTTTTT. Its protein is CASSVVEHNGELFF. This sequence joins TRBV9 and TRBJ2-2; D remains ambiguous. The CDR3 spans 14 residues. V lost 0 bases, J lost 7 bases, and 10 bases lay in between. CDR1 and CDR2 from the germline V gene are SGDLS and YYNGEE.

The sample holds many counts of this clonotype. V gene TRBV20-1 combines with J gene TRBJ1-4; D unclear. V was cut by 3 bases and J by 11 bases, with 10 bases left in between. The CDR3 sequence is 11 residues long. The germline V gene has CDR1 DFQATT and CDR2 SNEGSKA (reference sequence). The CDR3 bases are TGCAGTGCTAGTGGCCGTGAGAAACTGTTTTTT. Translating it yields CSASGREKLFF.

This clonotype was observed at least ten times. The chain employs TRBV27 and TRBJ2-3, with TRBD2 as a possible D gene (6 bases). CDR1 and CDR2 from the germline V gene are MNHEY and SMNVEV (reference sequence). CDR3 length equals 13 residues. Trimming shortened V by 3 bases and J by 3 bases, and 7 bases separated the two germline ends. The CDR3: CASSFRGTDTQYF. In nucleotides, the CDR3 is TGTGCCAGCAGTTTCCGGGGGACAGATACGCAGTATTTT.

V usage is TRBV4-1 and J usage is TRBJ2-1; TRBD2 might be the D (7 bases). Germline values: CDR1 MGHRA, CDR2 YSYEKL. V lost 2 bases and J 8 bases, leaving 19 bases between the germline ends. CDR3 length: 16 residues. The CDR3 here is CASSQFGGPRRDEQFF. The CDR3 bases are TGCGCCAGCAGCCAATTCGGGGGGCCCAGGCGGGATGAGCAGTTCTTC.

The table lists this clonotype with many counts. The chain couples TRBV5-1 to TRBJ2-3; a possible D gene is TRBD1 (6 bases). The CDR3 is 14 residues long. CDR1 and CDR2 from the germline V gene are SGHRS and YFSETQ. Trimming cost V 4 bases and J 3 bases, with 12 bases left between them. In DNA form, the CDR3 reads TGCGCCAGCAGCCCGGGGACACCAACAGATACGCAGTATTTT. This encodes CASSPGTPTDTQYF.

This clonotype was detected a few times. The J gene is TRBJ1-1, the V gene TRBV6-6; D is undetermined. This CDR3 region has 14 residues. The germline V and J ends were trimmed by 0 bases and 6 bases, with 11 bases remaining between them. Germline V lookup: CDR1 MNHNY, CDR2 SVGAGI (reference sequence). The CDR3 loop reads CASSYSEVVAEAFF. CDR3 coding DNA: TGTGCCAGCAGTTACTCGGAGGTTGTGGCTGAAGCTTTCTTT.

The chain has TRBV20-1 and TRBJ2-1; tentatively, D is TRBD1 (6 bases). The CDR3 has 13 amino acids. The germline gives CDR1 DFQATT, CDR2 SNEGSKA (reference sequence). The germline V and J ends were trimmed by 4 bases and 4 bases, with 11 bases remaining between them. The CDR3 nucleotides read TGCAGTGCTAAACAGGGAGATTACAATGAGCAGTTCTTC. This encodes CSAKQGDYNEQFF.

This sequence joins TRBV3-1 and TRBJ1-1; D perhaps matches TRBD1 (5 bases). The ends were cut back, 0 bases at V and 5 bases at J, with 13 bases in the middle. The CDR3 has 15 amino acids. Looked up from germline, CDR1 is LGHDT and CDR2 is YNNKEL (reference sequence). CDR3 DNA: TGTGCCAGCAGCCAAGATCAGGGACTACCGACTGAAGCTTTCTTT. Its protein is CASSQDQGLPTEAFF.

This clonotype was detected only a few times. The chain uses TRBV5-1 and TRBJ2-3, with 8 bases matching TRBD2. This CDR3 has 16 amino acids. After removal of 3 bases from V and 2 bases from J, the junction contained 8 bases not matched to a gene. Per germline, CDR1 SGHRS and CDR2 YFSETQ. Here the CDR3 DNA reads TGCGCCAGCAGCTCAGCTCGGACTAGCACCACAGATACGCAGTATTTT. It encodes CASSSARTSTTDTQYF. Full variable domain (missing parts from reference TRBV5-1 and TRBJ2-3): KAGVTQTPRYLIKTRGQQVTLSCSPISGHRSVSWYQQTPGQGLQFLFEYFSETQRNKGNFPGRFSGRQFSNSRSEMNVSTLELGDSALYLCASSSARTSTTDTQYFGPGTRLTVL.

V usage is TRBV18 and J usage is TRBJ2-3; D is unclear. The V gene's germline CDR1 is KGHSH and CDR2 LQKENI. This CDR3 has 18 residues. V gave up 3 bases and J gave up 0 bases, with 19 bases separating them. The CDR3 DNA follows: TGTGCCAGCTCACCGGCTGTCAGAAGGGCTTCTAGCACAGATACGCAGTATTTT. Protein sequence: CASSPAVRRASSTDTQYF.

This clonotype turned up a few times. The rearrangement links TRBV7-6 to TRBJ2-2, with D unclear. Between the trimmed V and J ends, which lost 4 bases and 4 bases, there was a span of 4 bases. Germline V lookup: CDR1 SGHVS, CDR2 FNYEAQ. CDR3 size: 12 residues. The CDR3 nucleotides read TGTGCCAGCAGCTCTCCCACCGGGGAGCTGTTTTTT. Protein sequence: CASSSPTGELFF.